What follows are 26 T cell receptor beta chains derived from one specimen sequenced in a study of blood T cell repertoires in COVID-19 (dated by TCRdb to the early 2020s). The method was the immunoSEQ multiplex PCR assay. In TCRdb, the immuneACCESS table is reduced to in-frame sequences with V and J assigned. These tables do not hold every clone; where another copy was compared, an unresolved V gene accounts for under half, and the others remain unexplained. Across this sample there are about 230,000 clones, with approximately 88% seen only once. The leading ten clones occupy over 3.5% of the sample. The sample consisted of PBMCs or T cells enriched from blood (not recorded which). All receptors come from a woman under 40 who had been exposed to COVID-19.

The chain uses TRBV3-1 (or the pseudogene TRBV3-2) and TRBJ1-2; D uncertain. V was trimmed by 2 bases and J by 7 bases, leaving 8 bases between them. This CDR3 comprises 12 residues. From germline, CDR1 is LGHDT and CDR2 YNNKEL (reference sequence). This CDR3 is CASSQSVSGYTF. The CDR3 DNA reads TGTGCCAGCAGCCAAAGTGTTAGTGGCTACACCTTC.

The chain carries TRBV5-1 and TRBJ2-1, with D possibly matching TRBD1 (6 bases). Germline CDR1 reads SGHRS; CDR2 reads YFSETQ. Trimming pared 2 bases from V and 6 bases from J, leaving 12 bases between. The CDR3 loop spans 14 amino acids. The chain's CDR3 is CASSLGQYINEQFF. The DNA for the CDR3 is TGCGCCAGCAGCTTAGGACAGTATATCAATGAGCAGTTCTTC.

This sequence joins TRBV12-3 or TRBV12-4 and TRBJ1-1; tentatively, D is TRBD1 (5 bases). V was pared by 7 bases and J by 11 bases, with 17 bases between. The length of the CDR3 is 12 residues. This CDR3 is CASTQGGTAAFF. CDR3 sequence (DNA): TGTGCCAGCACCCAAGGAGGGACTGCTGCTTTCTTT.

The chain uses TRBV12-5 and TRBJ2-1; 8 bases fit TRBD2. The CDR3 sequence is 18 residues long. Losses at the gene ends were 0 bases for V and 3 bases for J; bases not matched to a gene: 10. Germline CDR1 reads LGHNT; CDR2 reads FRNRAP. The CDR3 DNA is TGTGCTAGTGGTTTGGTACTGGGTGCGCGGGGGGACTACAATGAGCAGTTCTTC. Its protein product is CASGLVLGARGDYNEQFF. Using reference TRBV12-5 and TRBJ2-1 for the parts outside the CDR3, the full variable domain is DARVTQTPRHKVTEMGQEVTMRCQPILGHNTVFWYRQTMMQGLELLAYFRNRAPLDDSGMPKDRFSAEMPDATLATLKIQPSEPRDSAVYFCASGLVLGARGDYNEQFFGPGTRLTVL.

This rearrangement joins TRBV3-1 (or the pseudogene TRBV3-2) to TRBJ1-1; 8 bases are shared with TRBD1. The CDR3 covers 15 residues. Looked up from germline, CDR1 is LGHDT and CDR2 is YNNKEL (reference sequence). V dropped 4 bases and J dropped 1; count of bases not matched to a gene: 5. Here the CDR3 reads CASSLTGASNTEAFF. The DNA of the CDR3 is TGTGCCAGCAGCCTGACAGGGGCGTCGAACACTGAAGCTTTCTTT.

The chain has TRBV2 and TRBJ2-7; the match to TRBD2 covers 8 bases. The junction had 6 bases not matched to a gene; V was cut back by 6 bases and J by 2 bases. Germline V gene lookup returns CDR1 SNHLY and CDR2 FYNNEI. This CDR3 comprises 14 residues. The CDR3 here is CASRATSEAYEQYF. The CDR3 bases are TGTGCCAGCAGGGCGACTAGCGAGGCCTACGAGCAGTACTTC.

This chain links TRBV9 with TRBJ1-2, with 8 bases aligning to TRBD1. Germline lookup yields CDR1 SGDLS and CDR2 YYNGEE. V lost 3 bases to trimming and J lost 8 bases; unmatched junction nucleotides: 9. The CDR3 runs to 14 residues. CDR3 bases: TGTGCCAGCAGCGGTCCGGGACAGGAGAACGGCTACACCTTC. It is translated as CASSGPGQENGYTF.

The chain employs TRBV24-1 and TRBJ2-7; D possibly corresponds to TRBD2 (6 bases). Germline lookup yields CDR1 KGHDR and CDR2 SFDVKD. V was clipped by 0 bases and J by 7 bases, with 6 bases between them. This CDR3 contains 12 residues. The chain's CDR3 is CATSDLGGEQYF. The CDR3 nucleotides read TGTGCCACCAGTGATTTGGGGGGGGAGCAGTACTTC.

The V call is TRBV29-1, the J call TRBJ2-1; the D gene is possibly TRBD1 (5 bases). V lost 1 base and J 7 bases, leaving 8 bases between the germline ends. This CDR3 contains 12 residues. CDR1 is SQVTM and CDR2 is ANQGSEA in the germline V gene. In DNA, the CDR3 is TGCAGCGTTGAAGGACAGCCTAATGAGCAGTTCTTC. The encoded protein is CSVEGQPNEQFF.

This chain links TRBV15 with TRBJ2-3; 9 bases map to TRBD2. J was trimmed by 2 bases and V by 3 bases; bases with no gene match: 3. Germline V gene data show CDR1 as LNHNV and CDR2 as YYDKDF (reference sequence). This CDR3 spans 15 amino acids. For the CDR3, the DNA is TGTGCCACCAGCAGGCTAGCGGGAAACACAGATACGCAGTATTTT. It specifies CATSRLAGNTDTQYF.

The CDR3 DNA follows: TGCGCCAGCAGCTCCTACACCGGGGAGCTGTTTTTT. Its translation: CASSSYTGELFF. The gene calls are TRBV5-1 and TRBJ2-2, with D uncertain. V was trimmed by 3 bases and J by 3 bases, leaving 3 bases between them. The CDR3 spans 12 residues. Germline V gene sequence: CDR1 SGHRS, CDR2 YFSETQ.

The chain is built from TRBV30 and TRBJ1-5, with D unclear. Germline lookup yields CDR1 GTSNPN and CDR2 SVGIG (reference sequence). Between the trimmed V and J ends, which lost 1 base and 6 bases, there was a span of 13 bases. This CDR3 has 14 amino acids. This CDR3 reads CAWSASHGSQPQHF. For the CDR3, the DNA is TGTGCCTGGAGTGCGTCCCACGGGAGTCAGCCCCAGCATTTT.

This sequence joins TRBV5-1 and TRBJ2-1; the match to TRBD2 covers 14 bases. V was clipped by 4 bases and J by 7 bases; unmatched bases: 4. Germline values: CDR1 SGHRS, CDR2 YFSETQ. This CDR3 has 15 residues. The chain's CDR3 is CASSPGLAGVNEQFF. The CDR3 nucleotides read TGCGCCAGCAGCCCGGGACTAGCGGGAGTGAATGAGCAGTTCTTC.

This chain links TRBV2 with TRBJ2-7; 10 bases map to TRBD2. V shed 6 bases and J 2 bases; nucleotides not matched to a gene: 7. From germline, CDR1 is SNHLY and CDR2 FYNNEI. The CDR3 sequence is 15 residues long. This chain's CDR3 is CASRGPGLAPYEQYF. The CDR3 DNA reads as TGTGCCAGCAGGGGACCGGGACTAGCGCCCTACGAGCAGTACTTC.

V gene TRBV5-8 combines with J gene TRBJ2-5, with D perhaps TRBD1 (6 bases). This CDR3 region has 14 residues. The V gene lost 1 base and the J gene lost 3 bases, with 10 bases spanning the gap. Per germline, CDR1 SGHTS and CDR2 YDEGEE. The CDR3 nucleotides read TGTGCCAGCAGCTTGTACAGGGAGAAAGAGACCCAGTACTTC. Its translation is CASSLYREKETQYF. The whole variable domain, filled in from reference TRBV5-8 and TRBJ2-5, reads EAGVTQSPTHLIKTRGQQATLRCSPISGHTSVYWYQQALGLGLQFLLWYDEGEERNRGNFPPRFSGRQFPNYSSELNVNALELEDSALYLCASSLYREKETQYFGPGTRLLVL.

The chain uses TRBV12-3 or TRBV12-4 and TRBJ1-2, with D hard to call. The CDR3 consists of 12 residues. V was shortened by 4 bases and J by 5 bases, with 8 bases between the two germline ends. CDR3 protein: CASSYSGYGYTF. As DNA, the CDR3 is TGTGCCAGCAGTTACAGCGGTTATGGCTACACCTTC.

CDR3 amino acids: CASSFGQYQETQYF. The CDR3 bases are TGTGCCAGCAGTTTTGGACAGTACCAAGAGACCCAGTACTTC. The J gene is TRBJ2-5, the V gene TRBV27; D is perhaps TRBD1 (6 bases). Between the trimmed V and J ends, which lost 3 bases and 0 bases, there was a span of 8 bases. CDR1 MNHEY and CDR2 SMNVEV come from the germline V gene (reference sequence). This CDR3 is 14 amino acids long.

The genes are TRBV7-2 and TRBJ1-5, with D maybe TRBD1 (5 bases). V shed 1 base and J shed 3 bases, with 13 bases lying between them. This CDR3 has 16 residues. Germline CDR1 is SGHTA and CDR2 is FQGNSA. CDR3 region: CASSLGAGMVNQPQHF. The DNA of the CDR3 is TGTGCCAGCAGCTTAGGGGCAGGGATGGTCAATCAGCCCCAGCATTTT.

The chain has TRBV7-9 and TRBJ1-1; D gene uncertain. This CDR3 region has 13 residues. Germline-derived CDR1 and CDR2 are SEHNR and FQNEAQ (reference sequence). V was pared by 1 base and J by 12 bases, with 15 bases between. The DNA of the CDR3 is TGTGCCAGCAGCTTAGGAGAGGAGTCGACCCCTTTCTTT. Encoded protein: CASSLGEESTPFF.

The rearrangement links TRBV29-1 to TRBJ2-7; 7 bases fit TRBD2. The CDR3 has 13 residues. The germline gives CDR1 SQVTM, CDR2 ANQGSEA. Unmatched junction bases numbered 5, after V lost 4 bases and J lost 2 bases. Here the CDR3 reads CSVVASGPYEQYF. CDR3 nucleotides: TGCAGCGTTGTGGCTAGCGGCCCCTACGAGCAGTACTTC.

This clone has only one observation. The chain combines TRBV3-1 (or the pseudogene TRBV3-2) with TRBJ2-1, with D hard to call. Germline assignment: CDR1 LGHDT and CDR2 YNNKEL (reference sequence). The CDR3 runs 15 residues. V was shortened by 1 base and J by 0 bases, with 7 bases between the two germline ends. CDR3 amino acids: CASSQGRSSYNEQFF. In DNA, the CDR3 is TGTGCCAGCAGCCAAGGTCGGAGCTCCTACAATGAGCAGTTCTTC.

V is TRBV9 and J is TRBJ2-2; 11 bases are shared with TRBD2. The CDR3 totals 17 residues. The junction had 8 bases not matched to a gene; V was cut back by 2 bases and J by 5 bases. CDR1 and CDR2 (germline): SGDLS, YYNGEE. The CDR3 sequence: CASSVIAGGPLTGELFF. The CDR3 nucleotides read TGTGCCAGCAGCGTCATAGCGGGAGGGCCCCTAACCGGGGAGCTGTTTTTT. The variable domain in full, completed from reference TRBV9 and TRBJ2-2, reads DSGVTQTPKHLITATGQRVTLRCSPRSGDLSVYWYQQSLDQGLQFLIQYYNGEERAKGNILERFSAQQFPDLHSELNLSSLELGDSALYFCASSVIAGGPLTGELFFGEGSRLTVL.

The chain joins TRBV5-1 to TRBJ2-2; D unresolved. In germline, CDR1 is SGHRS, CDR2 YFSETQ. CDR3 length: 15 residues. Trimming pared 5 bases from V and 0 bases from J, leaving 11 bases between. Here the CDR3 DNA reads TGCGCCAGCAGTCACAGCAACGCGAACACCGGGGAGCTGTTTTTT. It is translated as CASSHSNANTGELFF.

This chain joins TRBV5-6 and TRBJ1-1; D might be TRBD1 (5 bases). The germline V and J ends were trimmed by 0 bases and 2 bases, with 14 bases remaining between them. The CDR3 is made up of 16 amino acids. From germline, CDR1 is SGHDT and CDR2 YYEEEE. The CDR3 region is CASSLVRDSFNTEAFF. The CDR3 coding sequence is TGTGCCAGCAGCTTGGTTCGAGACAGCTTTAACACTGAAGCTTTCTTT.

The J gene is TRBJ1-2, the V gene TRBV7-9, with 10 bases fitting TRBD1. Germline V gene lookup returns CDR1 SEHNR and CDR2 FQNEAQ (reference sequence). The CDR3 sequence is 16 residues long. V was clipped by 5 bases and J by 5 bases; unmatched bases: 11. CDR3 residues: CASSLGTGEIGYGYTF. The CDR3 DNA follows: TGTGCCAGCAGCCTCGGGACAGGGGAAATAGGGTATGGCTACACCTTC.

The rearrangement uses TRBV23-1 and TRBJ2-7, with TRBD2 identical over 8 bases. TRBV23-1 is flagged as an ORF with uncertain function. The V gene end was trimmed by 4 bases and the J gene end by 3 bases; junction bases not matched to a gene: 11. This CDR3 spans 16 amino acids. The CDR3 loop is CASSRRRGGQYYEQYF. In nucleotides, the CDR3 is TGCGCCAGCAGTCGACGTCGGGGGGGACAATACTACGAGCAGTACTTC.